Listed below are T cell receptor beta chains from one sample, sequenced in a study of identical twins. MiXCR, applied by TCRdb to the 5' RACE reads, yields one record per CDR3 protein. Of approximately 890,000 distinct CDR3 sequences listed, about 12% are singletons. The same sample was also used in a study of yellow fever vaccine responses in identical twins.

Sample: PBMCs. These receptors all stem from a woman younger than 30 in good health. Each CDR3 is given with its conserved first and last residue.

TRBV4-1,17,CASSQVMDRGQGYGYTF
TRBV5-1,14,CASSPDPTENEQYF
TRBV15,17,CATSRDRAAGRHNEQFF
TRBV7-9,16,CASSLVPSGPYNEQFF
TRBV2,12,CASSENNEKLFF
TRBV28,13,CASSSTVKETQYF
TRBV25-1,18,CASSEGLAGGSGANVLTF
TRBV5-1,14,CASSLRASGNEQFF
TRBV20-1,13,CSATAGLYNEQFF
TRBV12-3/TRBV12-4,12,CASRSSGSGQYF
TRBV19,14,CASAGLAAYNEQFF
TRBV12-3/TRBV12-4,14,CASTTGWGYTEAFF
TRBV7-9,10,CASATGTQYF
TRBV28,15,CASRSNVDGGYEQYF
TRBV15,13,CATDRGSYNEQFF
TRBV15,9,CATGHEQFF
TRBV7-7,14,CASSPLERGTEAFF
TRBV20-1,13,CSASETNTGELFF
TRBV12-3/TRBV12-4,12,CASRRDLYGYTF
TRBV28,13,CASSFGGPQPQHF
TRBV6-2/TRBV6-3,13,CASRAGRHYGYTF
TRBV12-3/TRBV12-4,15,CASSSRTSGNNEQYF
TRBV29-1,13,CSVVGWGVGEQYF
TRBV14,12,CAIIGVGETQYF
TRBV6-1,15,CASTAELARAGELFF
TRBV3-1,14,CASSHWAGNTEAFF
TRBV5-1,16,CASSRNRDLRTGELFF
TRBV5-1,14,CASSASGDTGELFF
TRBV7-2,16,CASSLMGAGSTDTQYF
TRBV6-4,14,CASSGVGGNTEAFF
TRBV6-2/TRBV6-3,13,CASSYVGYNEQFF
TRBV20-1,14,CSARHREYVGELFF
TRBV24-1,18,CATSDPKFRGREAGELFF
TRBV12-3/TRBV12-4,15,CASRARGGRHGELFF
TRBV2,15,CASRLQGTGGNTIYF
TRBV29-1,11,CSVEGLNTQYF
TRBV29-1,14,CSAPRRTGENEQFF
TRBV10-3,15,CAISAGGPSYNEQFF
TRBV5-5,14,CASSLERTISPLHF
TRBV2,15,CASSEGSGTSYEQYF
TRBV12-3/TRBV12-4,15,CASSLTASSGNTIYF
TRBV24-1,16,CATSDPVGTGPFGQYF
TRBV5-1,12,CASSFGVHEQYF
TRBV5-4,16,CASRPVSGGTYNEQFF
TRBV19,15,CASSVLEGGRYEQYF